This T cell receptor (beta chain) is drawn from a study of T cell responses to AZD1222 COVID-19 vaccine (dated by TCRdb to the early 2020s). In the study overall: A total of about 230 trial participants underwent TCR sequencing, of whom some 210 received two doses of AZD1222 and some 26 received two doses of the MenACWY control vaccine. Enrollment into the trials was organized by age into subgroups of 18-55, 56-69 and 70-plus years, and those subgroups contained approximately 160, 26 and 62 TCR-sequenced participants, respectively. Study-wide findings and limitations: A significant rise in spike-specific TCR breadth and depth was observed after two AZD1222 doses relative to day 0 and relative to MenACWY recipients. Most participants were white British and females outnumbered males, and the authors suggested that clonal diversity may have been underestimated. Only 5 to 7 AZD1222 recipients were SARS-CoV-2 seropositive at baseline, limiting conclusions about previously exposed vaccinees. Reportedly, almost half of the unique spike-specific TCRs recognized epitopes lying outside the regions that are mutated in the B.1.351 and B.1.1.7 variants. Because no day 14 peak-response samples were available, repertoires were characterized only after the peak T cell response. In the small 56-69-year group, the increase in depth fell short of significance, most likely because of low power. Vaccine-associated CD4 TCRs spanned the whole spike protein, with dominant responses in regions 160-218 and 743-854.

Concerning this clone: The specificity of this receptor is unknown. No much larger clone exists at a distance of one base, and base qualities are not known.

The time point label on this specimen signifies: about 28 days (+/-7) after the second vaccine dose. AZD1222 recipients whose second dose came at about 4 weeks and those whose second dose came at about 12 weeks were combined into one group, since spike-specific TCR depth and breadth did not differ between the two schedules. Samples from vaccinated people were obtained from the UK trials COV001 and COV002, which included a single-blind randomized controlled phase 2/3 trial of AZD1222 (ChAdOx1 nCoV-19) in healthy adults. For TCRbeta chain sequencing, PBMC samples were collected from trial participants at day 0 and at day 28 after the second dose. The CDR3 regions of human TCRbeta chains were subjected to immunosequencing. As for the authors' bioinformatics: Repertoire TCRs were checked for matches against a reference library of SARS-CoV-2-specific TCRs that had been generated using the MIRA antigen-specificity platform. Breadth was defined as the fraction of unique TCRs that were SARS-CoV-2-associated, and depth was defined as the fraction of total T cells that were SARS-CoV-2-associated. Using the MIRA data, each spike-specific TCR was assigned both to the spike region to which the TCR was reactive and to a CD4 or CD8 class. Log10-transformed breadth and depth values were compared by one-way ANOVA with Sidak's multiple comparisons tests. Held by TCRdb, this immuneACCESS table contains in-frame sequences only and omits some clones. Under half of the omission traces to an unresolved V gene where checked; the cause of the rest is unknown. V, J and clone size were drawn from that table, and D and trimming were deduced from the DNA. The sample table contains tens of thousands of clones; only one count was recorded for 75% to 95% of them. The top ten hold 6.5% to 9.5% of the sample.

The receptor was isolated from an adult who received the AZD1222 COVID-19 vaccine. The specimen comprised peripheral blood, sampled 28 days after the second AZD1222 dose.

The CDR3 region has the sequence CASTETSGSLSYEQYF. The bases are TGTGCCAGCACTGAGACTAGCGGGAGCCTTTCCTACGAGCAGTACTTC. The rearranged segments are TRBV27 and TRBJ2-7; 12 bases in the middle match TRBD2. The CDR3, from cysteine to phenylalanine, totals 16 residues. Only CDR3 DNA remains: 48 bases, in frame from the first base. For this chain, trimming is 7 bases at the V end and 1 base at the J end, and the number of junction bases without a gene match is 8. CDR1 MNHEY and CDR2 SMNVEV were looked up in the germline V gene (reference sequence).